The 18 T cell receptor beta chains below come from one sample, sequenced in a study of radiotherapy plus CTLA-4 blockade in lung cancer (dated by TCRdb to the late 2010s). The receptor library was made with the immunoSEQ multiplex PCR assay. TCRdb limited this immuneACCESS table to in-frame rearrangements with V and J called. A share of clones is missing; checked studies link under half to unresolved V genes, and the rest is unexplained. The sample profile shows roughly 92,000 clones; roughly 86% of them were found once. The top ten constitute about 2% of the sample. The input for sequencing was peripheral blood, taken from a patient treated with radiotherapy plus ipilimumab. These receptors originate from a human donor with non-small cell lung cancer who had a partial response to radiotherapy plus ipilimumab.

This clone was detected only a few times. The rearrangement uses TRBV5-1 and TRBJ1-3; a possible D gene is TRBD1 (5 bases). Germline assignment: CDR1 SGHRS and CDR2 YFSETQ. The length of the CDR3 is 15 residues. V shed 7 bases and J shed 3 bases, with 17 bases lying between them. The CDR3 region is CASRGEGRSGNTIYF. DNA of the CDR3: TGCGCCAGCCGAGGAGAGGGGAGGAGTGGAAACACCATATATTTT.

This clone has only one observation. The chain combines TRBV5-4 with TRBJ1-4, with 8 nucleotides matching TRBD1. The CDR3 is made up of 15 amino acids. V was clipped by 4 bases and J by 0 bases; unmatched bases: 2. CDR1 is SGHNT and CDR2 is YYREEE in the germline V gene (reference sequence). For the CDR3, the DNA is TGTGCCAGCAGCCAGGGACAGGCAACTAATGAAAAACTGTTTTTT. Translation gives CASSQGQATNEKLFF.

This sequence joins TRBV5-6 and TRBJ1-1; 10 bases line up with TRBD1. Trimming took 2 bases from V and 4 from J; bases not matched to a gene: 5. The CDR3 runs to 15 residues. Germline assignment: CDR1 SGHDT and CDR2 YYEEEE. This chain's CDR3 is CASSLLTGGGTEAFF. CDR3 nucleotide sequence: TGTGCCAGCAGCTTACTGACAGGGGGCGGCACTGAAGCTTTCTTT.

DNA of the CDR3: TGTGCCAGCAGCTTGGGCGGGGGGCTCGGCGAGCAGTACGTC. This codes for CASSLGGGLGEQYV. The rearrangement links TRBV5-4 to TRBJ2-7, with 8 bases aligning to TRBD2. Trimming took 0 bases from V and 6 from J; bases not matched to a gene: 5. Germline loops: CDR1 SGHNT, CDR2 YYREEE (reference sequence). CDR3 length equals 14 residues.

The J gene is TRBJ1-1, the V gene TRBV4-1; no clear D. The CDR3 is 16 residues long. V shed 0 bases and J shed 6 bases, with 17 bases lying between them. The germline CDR1 and CDR2 sequences are MGHRA and YSYEKL. The CDR3 nucleotides are TGCGCCAGCAGCCAAGAGCCTGAGGGTTTTTTGGCTGAAGCTTTCTTT. Its translation is CASSQEPEGFLAEAFF.

This clone was observed a single time. This rearrangement joins TRBV2 to TRBJ2-1; D possibly corresponds to TRBD2 (6 bases). Germline loops: CDR1 SNHLY, CDR2 FYNNEI. V was shortened by 1 base and J by 4 bases, with 14 bases between the two germline ends. CDR3 length: 16 residues. The CDR3 reads CASSEVRATRYNEQFF. The CDR3, as DNA: TGTGCCAGCAGTGAAGTCCGGGCGACTAGGTACAATGAGCAGTTCTTC. The variable domain in full, with the rest retrieved from reference TRBV2 and TRBJ2-1, is EPEVTQTPSHQVTQMGQEVILRCVPISNHLYFYWYRQILGQKVEFLVSFYNNEISEKSEIFDDQFSVERPDGSNFTLKIRSTKLEDSAMYFCASSEVRATRYNEQFFGPGTRLTVL.

The chain combines TRBV5-1 with TRBJ2-3; no reliable D call. The CDR3 has 13 amino acids. In germline, CDR1 is SGHRS, CDR2 YFSETQ. V gave up 7 bases and J gave up 2 bases, with 11 bases separating them. The CDR3 reads CASLARTTDTQYF. The CDR3 nucleotides read TGCGCCAGCTTGGCAAGAACCACAGATACGCAGTATTTT.

The chain couples TRBV5-6 to TRBJ1-5, with D unresolved. The germline CDR1 and CDR2 sequences are SGHDT and YYEEEE. V lost 1 base to trimming and J lost 6 bases, with 14 bases between them. This CDR3 spans 15 amino acids. The CDR3 DNA reads as TGTGCCAGCAGCTTGAGATTCTCGGGGTCTCAGCCCCAGCATTTT. Its protein is CASSLRFSGSQPQHF.

CDR3 amino acids: CASSLGGTYEETQYF. The CDR3 DNA sequence: TGTGCCAGCAGCTTAGGTGGGACTTATGAAGAGACCCAGTACTTC. The chain couples TRBV7-9 to TRBJ2-5; possibly TRBD2 for D (6 bases). The germline V gene encodes CDR1 SEHNR and CDR2 FQNEAQ (reference sequence). Trimming cost V 1 base and J 3 bases, with 12 bases left between them. The CDR3 has 15 amino acids. The full variable domain, completed using reference TRBV7-9 and TRBJ2-5, is DTGVSQNPRHKITKRGQNVTFRCDPISEHNRLYWYRQTLGQGPEFLTYFQNEAQLEKSRLLSDRFSAERPKGSFSTLEIQRTEQGDSAMYLCASSLGGTYEETQYFGPGTRLLVL.

This chain joins TRBV28 and TRBJ2-1; 8 bases line up with TRBD1. This CDR3 is built from 15 residues. From germline, CDR1 is MDHEN and CDR2 SYDVKM. The trim removed 10 bases at V and 7 bases at J, leaving 15 bases unmatched. CDR3 DNA: TGTGCCACCCTACCCTTTCCCGGGACAGGTAATGAGCAGTTCTTC. Protein product: CATLPFPGTGNEQFF.

The J gene is TRBJ2-4, the V gene TRBV4-1; 10 bases are a match to TRBD2. The ends lost 5 bases at V and 1 base at J; junction bases unmatched: 5. Germline CDR1 and CDR2: MGHRA and YSYEKL. The CDR3 runs to 16 residues. The CDR3 coding sequence is TGCGCCAGCAGCGACTATAGCGGGAGGGCCAAAAACATTCAGTACTTC. Its protein product is CASSDYSGRAKNIQYF.

J is TRBJ2-1 and V is TRBV7-9; 7 nucleotides agree with TRBD2. V shed 3 bases, J shed 7 bases, and the junction held 9 bases outside the gene matches. CDR3 size: 15 residues. The germline V gene encodes CDR1 SEHNR and CDR2 FQNEAQ (reference sequence). The CDR3 bases are TGTGCCAGCAGCTTTTCGGGCGGGAGCTTAAATGAGCAGTTCTTC. Translating it yields CASSFSGGSLNEQFF.

V gene TRBV28 combines with J gene TRBJ1-5, with D unresolved. The CDR3 totals 16 residues. Germline CDR1 and CDR2: MDHEN and SYDVKM. The germline V and J ends were trimmed by 5 bases and 0 bases, with 14 bases remaining between them. CDR3: CASSPITRISNQPQHF. DNA of the CDR3: TGTGCCAGCAGTCCCATTACTAGAATTAGCAATCAGCCCCAGCATTTT.

The chain recombines TRBV2 with TRBJ1-3; TRBD1 matches 9 bases. Germline assignment: CDR1 SNHLY and CDR2 FYNNEI. The junction had 9 bases not matched to a gene; V was cut back by 0 bases and J by 6 bases. This CDR3 comprises 17 residues. The CDR3 sequence: CASSEAGGTGPLNTIYF. CDR3 bases: TGTGCCAGCAGTGAAGCAGGTGGGACAGGGCCTCTAAACACCATATATTTT.

The gene calls are TRBV11-2 and TRBJ2-4, with D perhaps matching TRBD2 (6 bases). The germline V and J ends were trimmed by 3 bases and 1 base, with 13 bases remaining between them. Germline CDR1 is SGHAT and CDR2 is FQNNGV. The CDR3 sequence is 16 residues long. CDR3 amino acids: CASSFGRDVAKNIQYF. CDR3 bases: TGTGCCAGCAGCTTTGGGCGGGACGTTGCCAAAAACATTCAGTACTTC.

The rearrangement joins TRBV11-2 to TRBJ2-1; D may be TRBD2 (6 bases). Looked up from germline, CDR1 is SGHAT and CDR2 is FQNNGV. The CDR3 loop spans 15 amino acids. Trimming left V 1 base short and J 5 bases short, with 12 bases between. The CDR3 region has the DNA TGTGCCAGCAGCTTAGCAGGGAGGCAGAACAATGAGCAGTTCTTC. It codes for CASSLAGRQNNEQFF.

The chain employs TRBV5-1 and TRBJ2-7, with a possible D match to TRBD1 (6 bases). The CDR3 covers 14 residues. With 0 bases removed from V and 10 bases from J, the gap between germline ends came to 17 bases. Germline V gene lookup returns CDR1 SGHRS and CDR2 YFSETQ. CDR3 sequence reads: CASSLGGVEGQQYV. CDR3 nucleotide sequence: TGCGCCAGCAGCTTGGGGGGTGTTGAGGGACAACAGTACGTC.

This clone showed up just once. The same CDR3 arises from other DNA sequences in this sample as well. The chain has TRBV13 and TRBJ2-1, with a tentative D call TRBD2 (6 bases). Germline-derived CDR1 and CDR2 are PRHDT and FYEKMQ (reference sequence). V dropped 1 base and J dropped 8 bases, with 12 bases sitting between them. The CDR3 is made up of 14 amino acids. Written as DNA, the CDR3 is TGTGCCAGCAGCTTAGCCCTAGCGATCCATGAGCAGTTCTTC. As protein: CASSLALAIHEQFF.